This T cell receptor (beta chain) derives from a study of T cell responses to AZD1222 COVID-19 vaccine. Broader study findings: The CD4 TCRs associated with vaccination extended across spike and predominated at 160-218 and 743-854. At study baseline, merely more than 5 AZD1222 recipients were seropositive.

Per germline, CDR1 LNHDA and CDR2 SQIVND (reference sequence). After removal of 6 bases from V and 5 bases from J, the junction contained 14 bases not matched to a gene. The CDR3 is made up of 17 amino acids. In the case of this clone: The antigen remains unidentified.

Doses given second, at about 4 or about 12 weeks, were pooled. TCRdb's copy holds only in-frame clones and misses some; the assay was immunoSEQ multiplex PCR. The data contain some 74,000 clones, 70% to 90% of them singletons. V usage is TRBV19 and J usage is TRBJ1-2; 11 bases are a match to TRBD1. This receptor was identified in an adult who received the AZD1222 COVID-19 vaccine. The sample consisted of peripheral blood, taken 28 days after the second AZD1222 dose. Written as DNA, the CDR3 is TGTGCCAGTAGGGCCGGACAGGGGGCCGGGGGAATTTATGGCTACACCTTC. It yields the protein CASRAGQGAGGIYGYTF.